One and the same sample provided the 19 T cell receptor beta chains below, sequenced in a study of blood T cell repertoires in COVID-19. Produced via immunoSEQ multiplex PCR; TCRdb's table is partial and in-frame only. The sample includes 150,000 to 250,000 clones, roughly 82% of them seen just once. Sequenced: PBMCs or T cells enriched from blood (not recorded which). These receptors all come from a man aged 40-50 years who had recovered from COVID-19.

This clone was observed once. The chain has TRBV10-3 and TRBJ2-5; TRBD2 agrees at 13 bases. The V gene end was trimmed by 6 bases and the J gene end by 4 bases; junction bases not matched to a gene: 5. This CDR3 has 15 amino acids. Looked up from germline, CDR1 is ENHRY and CDR2 is SYGVKD. CDR3 bases: TGTGCCATCAGCCGGGGACTAGCGGGAATAGAGACCCAGTACTTC. Amino acid sequence: CAISRGLAGIETQYF.

CDR3 in amino acids: CASSQPTGVFSNQPQHF. The DNA of the CDR3 is TGTGCCAGCAGTCAACCGACAGGAGTATTTAGCAATCAGCCCCAGCATTTT. The V gene is TRBV6-2 or TRBV6-3, the J gene TRBJ1-5; TRBD1 is a possible D gene (6 bases). Germline lookup yields CDR1 MNHEY and CDR2 SVGEGT. Trimming stripped 5 bases from V and 0 bases from J, with 17 bases between. The CDR3 runs 17 residues.

CDR3 in amino acids: CASSQGRGYQPQHF. The CDR3 DNA reads as TGTGCCAGCAGCCAGGGCAGGGGGTATCAGCCCCAGCATTTT. V is TRBV3-1 (or the pseudogene TRBV3-2) and J is TRBJ1-5; 7 positions agree with TRBD1. Germline CDR1 is LGHDT and CDR2 is YNNKEL (reference sequence). With 3 bases clipped from V and 5 bases from J, the junction kept 4 bases outside the gene matches. The CDR3 extends over 14 amino acids.

The rearrangement links TRBV28 to TRBJ1-1; D is perhaps TRBD1 (5 bases). This CDR3 is 13 amino acids long. Trimming removed 7 bases from V and 4 bases from J, with 13 bases in between. The V gene's germline CDR1 is MDHEN and CDR2 SYDVKM. The CDR3 spells CASNTFGGTEAFF. The CDR3 region has the DNA TGTGCCAGCAACACTTTCGGGGGCACTGAAGCTTTCTTT.

The chain employs TRBV6-5 and TRBJ2-2; D uncertain. V shed 7 bases and J shed 0 bases, with 6 bases lying between them. The CDR3 is 13 residues long. Looked up from germline, CDR1 is MNHEY and CDR2 is SVGAGI. The CDR3, as DNA: TGTGCCAGCACGGTCGCGAACACCGGGGAGCTGTTTTTT. It translates to CASTVANTGELFF.

The chain is built from TRBV7-3 and TRBJ2-1, with 7 bases identical to TRBD1. The trim removed 2 bases at V and 5 bases at J, leaving 6 bases unmatched. CDR1 and CDR2 from the germline V gene are SGHTA and FQGTGA. The CDR3 has 15 residues. The CDR3 DNA is TGTGCCAGCAGCTTACACAGGGGATCTAACAATGAGCAGTTCTTC. This codes for CASSLHRGSNNEQFF.

Comment on this clone: The junction departs from the called germline gene at one end, perhaps through a read error. The gene calls are TRBV11-3 and TRBJ2-2, with 7 bases that match TRBD1. Germline assignment: CDR1 SGHNT and CDR2 YENEEA. There are 13 residues in the CDR3. CDR3 amino acids: CASRDRNTRELFF. Here the CDR3 DNA reads TGTGCCAGCAGGGACAGGAACACCAGGGAGCTGTTTTTT.

The chain employs TRBV6-5 and TRBJ2-2, with D maybe TRBD1 (6 bases). This CDR3 contains 14 residues. Germline V gene data show CDR1 as MNHEY and CDR2 as SVGAGI. The ends were cut back, 2 bases at V and 5 bases at J, with 9 bases in the middle. In DNA, the CDR3 is TGTGCCAGCAGTTACGAAGGGGGAACCGGGGAGCTGTTTTTT. Encoded protein: CASSYEGGTGELFF.

CDR3 amino acids: CASSLGGLVSTDTQYF. CDR3 nucleotide sequence: TGCGCCAGCAGCTTGGGAGGACTCGTAAGCACAGATACGCAGTATTTT. The rearrangement links TRBV5-1 to TRBJ2-3; tentatively, D is TRBD2 (5 bases). The germline gives CDR1 SGHRS, CDR2 YFSETQ. Trimming removed 0 bases at V and 0 bases at J, with 11 bases between. The CDR3 loop spans 16 amino acids.

V gene TRBV5-4 combines with J gene TRBJ1-1, with TRBD1 as a possible D gene (5 bases). Germline lookup yields CDR1 SGHNT and CDR2 YYREEE (reference sequence). Trimming stripped 1 base from V and 0 bases from J, with 10 bases between. The CDR3 totals 15 residues. The CDR3 spells CASSLLPGMNTEAFF. CDR3 coding DNA: TGTGCCAGCAGCTTGTTGCCAGGGATGAACACTGAAGCTTTCTTT.

CDR3 loop: CASSLSRTTPLDGYTF. The CDR3 nucleotides read TGTGCCAGCAGTTTATCGAGGACAACGCCCCTTGATGGCTACACCTTC. V usage is TRBV27 and J usage is TRBJ1-2; D may be TRBD1 (5 bases). The CDR3 consists of 16 residues. V gave up 0 bases and J gave up 6 bases, with 17 bases separating them. In germline, CDR1 is MNHEY, CDR2 SMNVEV (reference sequence).

This clone was seen many times. The chain links TRBV7-6 to TRBJ1-4; possible D gene TRBD1, 6 bases. Germline CDR1 is SGHVS and CDR2 is FNYEAQ. With 2 bases removed from V and 7 bases from J, the gap between germline ends came to 17 bases. The CDR3 loop spans 16 amino acids. The CDR3 sequence is CASSLSRGGAGEKLFF. The CDR3 DNA follows: TGTGCCAGCAGCTTATCGAGAGGGGGGGCGGGTGAAAAACTGTTTTTT.

This sequence joins TRBV7-2 and TRBJ1-6; D gene uncertain. Germline V CDR1 and CDR2: SGHTA, FQGNSA. V was clipped by 5 bases and J by 13 bases, with 27 bases between them. This CDR3 comprises 17 residues. Here the CDR3 reads CASSPGGSTLSVSPLHF. The CDR3 DNA is TGTGCCAGCAGCCCCGGCGGGTCCACATTGTCCGTTTCTCCCCTCCACTTT.

The sample holds one count of this clone. This chain links TRBV6-5 with TRBJ1-5; D not certain. This CDR3 region has 15 residues. With 5 bases removed from V and 0 bases from J, the gap between germline ends came to 11 bases. Germline V gene sequence: CDR1 MNHEY, CDR2 SVGAGI. The CDR3 nucleotides read TGTGCCAGCAGTAGCCCTTCCTATAGCAATCAGCCCCAGCATTTT. It yields the protein CASSSPSYSNQPQHF.

The chain joins TRBV2 to TRBJ2-1; TRBD2 is a possible D gene (6 bases). The germline V gene encodes CDR1 SNHLY and CDR2 FYNNEI. With 3 bases removed from V and 4 bases from J, the gap between germline ends came to 10 bases. CDR3 size: 14 residues. CDR3 coding DNA: TGTGCCAGCAGTGAGGCTAGCGCGTACAATGAGCAGTTCTTC. This translates into CASSEASAYNEQFF.

J is TRBJ1-1 and V is TRBV7-2, with a tentative D call TRBD1 (5 bases). The germline V gene encodes CDR1 SGHTA and CDR2 FQGNSA. V dropped 1 base and J dropped 7 bases, with 16 bases sitting between them. The CDR3 is 15 residues long. CDR3 coding DNA: TGTGCCAGCAGCTTAGGGGCAGGGCGAATGGTTGAAGCTTTCTTT. Protein product: CASSLGAGRMVEAFF.

This rearrangement joins TRBV6-6 to TRBJ2-1; 10 nucleotides agree with TRBD2. Germline V gene sequence: CDR1 MNHNY, CDR2 SVGAGI (reference sequence). J lost 6 bases, V lost 6 bases, and 11 bases had no gene match. CDR3 length: 16 residues. The CDR3 region has the DNA TGTGCCAGCAGCCCTAAAACTAGCGGGGACCCCAATGAGCAGTTCTTC. Protein sequence: CASSPKTSGDPNEQFF.

The chain has TRBV4-2 and TRBJ2-1, with a possible D match to TRBD2 (6 bases). Trimming removed 4 bases from V and 0 bases from J, with 16 bases in between. Germline V CDR1 and CDR2: LGHNA, YNFKEQ. The CDR3 contains 17 residues. The CDR3: CASSPQARGDSYNEQFF. CDR3 sequence (DNA): TGTGCCAGCAGCCCTCAAGCGCGGGGAGACTCCTACAATGAGCAGTTCTTC.

This clone was detected a few times. This CDR3 is also generated by other DNA sequences in the sample. The V and J genes are TRBV5-1 and TRBJ1-1, with 7 nucleotides matching TRBD1. The CDR3 sequence is 14 residues long. Germline trimming cut 0 bases from V and 1 base from J; bases unmatched to any gene: 0. Germline loops: CDR1 SGHRS, CDR2 YFSETQ. The DNA for the CDR3 is TGCGCCAGCAGCTTGGACAGGGGGAACACTGAAGCTTTCTTT. Translated, it gives CASSLDRGNTEAFF.